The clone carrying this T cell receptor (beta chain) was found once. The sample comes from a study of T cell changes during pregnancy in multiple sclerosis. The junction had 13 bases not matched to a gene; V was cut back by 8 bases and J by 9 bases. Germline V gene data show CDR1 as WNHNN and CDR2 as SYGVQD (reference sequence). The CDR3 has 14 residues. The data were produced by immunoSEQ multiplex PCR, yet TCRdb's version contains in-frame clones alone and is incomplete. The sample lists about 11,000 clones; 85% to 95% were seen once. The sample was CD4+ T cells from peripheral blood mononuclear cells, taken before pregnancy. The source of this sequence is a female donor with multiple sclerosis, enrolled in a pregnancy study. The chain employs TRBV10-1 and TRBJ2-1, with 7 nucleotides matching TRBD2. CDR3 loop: CASSGSGGIPEQFF. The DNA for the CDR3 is TGCGCCAGCTCGGGGTCGGGGGGTATCCCTGAGCAGTTCTTC.